This note documents a single T cell receptor beta chain sequence. The target antigen is unknown. The entry originates in a study of cytomegalovirus exposure and HLA in healthy donors. Study-level findings and limits: Later work found that TCR association rates differed between HLA loci; DRB1 had the most and HLA-C the fewest.

PCR was performed using 60 Vbeta and 13 Jbeta primers. Only in-frame clones appear in the TCRdb table, and some are missing; sequencing was by immunoSEQ multiplex PCR. The sample gives 100,000 to 150,000 clones, 82% of which show up once; roughly 1.2% is in the top ten. The CDR3 runs 15 residues. Germline CDR1 is SGDLS and CDR2 is YYNGEE. V lost 4 bases to trimming and J lost 5 bases, with 18 bases between them. This TCR derives from a boy aged 5-17 years in good health and CMV-seronegative. Sequencing was done on a sample of PBMCs. The chain carries TRBV9 and TRBJ2-5; perhaps TRBD2 as D (5 bases). The CDR3 spells CASSLLDREGETQYF. The CDR3, as DNA: TGTGCCAGCAGCTTACTGGATCGGGAAGGGGAGACCCAGTACTTC.